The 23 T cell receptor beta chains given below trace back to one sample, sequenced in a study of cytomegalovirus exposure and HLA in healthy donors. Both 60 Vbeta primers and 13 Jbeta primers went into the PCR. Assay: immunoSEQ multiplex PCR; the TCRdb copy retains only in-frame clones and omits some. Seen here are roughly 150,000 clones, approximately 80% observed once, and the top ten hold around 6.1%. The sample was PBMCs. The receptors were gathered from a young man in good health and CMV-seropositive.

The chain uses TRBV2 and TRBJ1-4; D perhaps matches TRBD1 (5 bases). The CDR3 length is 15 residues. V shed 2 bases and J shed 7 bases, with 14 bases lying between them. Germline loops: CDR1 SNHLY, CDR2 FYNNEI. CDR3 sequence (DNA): TGTGCCAGCAGTGAATTGCAGGGTTGGGGTGAAAAACTGTTTTTT. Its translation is CASSELQGWGEKLFF.

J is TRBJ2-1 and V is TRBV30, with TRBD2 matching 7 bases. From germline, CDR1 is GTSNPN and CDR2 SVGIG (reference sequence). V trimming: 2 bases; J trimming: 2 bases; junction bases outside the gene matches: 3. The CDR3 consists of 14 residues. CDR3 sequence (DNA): TGTGCCTGGAGTTTCGGGACTACCTACAATGAGCAGTTCTTC. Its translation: CAWSFGTTYNEQFF.

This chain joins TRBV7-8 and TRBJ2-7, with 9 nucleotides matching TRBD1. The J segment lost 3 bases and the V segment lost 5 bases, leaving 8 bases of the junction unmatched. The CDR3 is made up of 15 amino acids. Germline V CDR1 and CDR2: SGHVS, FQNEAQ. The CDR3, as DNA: TGTGCCAGCAGCAAAAAACGGGACAGGGTCTACGAGCAGTACTTC. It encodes CASSKKRDRVYEQYF.

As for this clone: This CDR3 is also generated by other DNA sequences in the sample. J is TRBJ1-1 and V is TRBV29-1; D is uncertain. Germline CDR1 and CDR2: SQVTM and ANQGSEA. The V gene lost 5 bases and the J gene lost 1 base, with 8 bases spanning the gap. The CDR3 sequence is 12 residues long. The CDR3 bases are TGCAGCGTTCGGGAAGGGAACACTGAAGCTTTCTTT. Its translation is CSVREGNTEAFF.

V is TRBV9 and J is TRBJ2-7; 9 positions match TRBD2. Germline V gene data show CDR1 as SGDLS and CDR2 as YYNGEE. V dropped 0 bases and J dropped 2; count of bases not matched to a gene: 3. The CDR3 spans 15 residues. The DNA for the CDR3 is TGTGCCAGCAGCGTAGGCCTAGCGGGACCCTACGAGCAGTACTTC. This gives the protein CASSVGLAGPYEQYF.

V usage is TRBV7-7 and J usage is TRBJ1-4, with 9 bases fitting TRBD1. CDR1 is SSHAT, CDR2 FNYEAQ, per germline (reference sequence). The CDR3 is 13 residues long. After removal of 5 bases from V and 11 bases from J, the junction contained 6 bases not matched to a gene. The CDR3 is CASSTRQGDKLFF. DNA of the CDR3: TGTGCCAGCAGCACCCGACAGGGGGATAAACTGTTTTTT.

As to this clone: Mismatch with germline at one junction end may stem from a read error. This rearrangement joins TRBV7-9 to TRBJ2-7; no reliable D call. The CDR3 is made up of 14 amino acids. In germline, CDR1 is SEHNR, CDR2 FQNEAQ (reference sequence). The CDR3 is CSSSLGPTYYEQYF. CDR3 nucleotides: TGTTCCAGCAGCTTAGGTCCGACTTACTACGAGCAGTACTTC.

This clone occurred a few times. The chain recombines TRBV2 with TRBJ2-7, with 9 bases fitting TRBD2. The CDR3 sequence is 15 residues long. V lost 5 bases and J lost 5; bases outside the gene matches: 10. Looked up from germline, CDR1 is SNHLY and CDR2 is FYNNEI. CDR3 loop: CASSRDIAGVNEQYF. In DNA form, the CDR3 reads TGTGCCAGCAGTAGGGACATAGCGGGAGTGAACGAGCAGTACTTC.

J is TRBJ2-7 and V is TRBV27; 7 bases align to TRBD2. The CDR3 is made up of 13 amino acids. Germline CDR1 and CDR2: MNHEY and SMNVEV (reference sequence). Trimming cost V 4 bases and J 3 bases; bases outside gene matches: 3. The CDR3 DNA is TGTGCCAGCAGTTCTAGCGGCCGCTACGAGCAGTACTTC. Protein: CASSSSGRYEQYF.

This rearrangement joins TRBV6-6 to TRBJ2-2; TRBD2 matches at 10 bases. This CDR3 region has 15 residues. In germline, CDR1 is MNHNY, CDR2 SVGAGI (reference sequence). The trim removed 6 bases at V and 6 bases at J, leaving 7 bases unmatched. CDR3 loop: CASSPGSGGAGELFF. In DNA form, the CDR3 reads TGTGCCAGCAGCCCCGGGAGCGGGGGGGCCGGGGAGCTGTTTTTT.

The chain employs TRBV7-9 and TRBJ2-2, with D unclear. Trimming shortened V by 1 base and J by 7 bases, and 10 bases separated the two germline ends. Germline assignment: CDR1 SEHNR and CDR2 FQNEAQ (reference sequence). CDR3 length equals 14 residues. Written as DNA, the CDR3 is TGTGCCAGCAGCTTAGTGTTTGGCGGCGGGGAGCTGTTTTTT. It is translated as CASSLVFGGGELFF.

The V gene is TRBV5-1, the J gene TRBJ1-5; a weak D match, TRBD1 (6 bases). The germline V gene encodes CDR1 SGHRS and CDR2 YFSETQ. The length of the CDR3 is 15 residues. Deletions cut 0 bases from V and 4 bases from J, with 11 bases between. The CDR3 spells CASSLVSGANQPQHF. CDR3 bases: TGCGCCAGCAGCTTGGTGTCAGGGGCAAATCAGCCCCAGCATTTT.

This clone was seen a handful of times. The CDR3 reads CASLLRSGGWSGNTIYF. CDR3 in DNA: TGTGCCAGCTTGTTGCGGTCGGGGGGATGGTCTGGAAACACCATATATTTT. This chain uses TRBV18 with TRBJ1-3; maybe TRBD1 (5 bases). The ends were cut back, 7 bases at V and 1 base at J, with 20 bases in the middle. The CDR3 is 17 residues long. Looked up from germline, CDR1 is KGHSH and CDR2 is LQKENI.

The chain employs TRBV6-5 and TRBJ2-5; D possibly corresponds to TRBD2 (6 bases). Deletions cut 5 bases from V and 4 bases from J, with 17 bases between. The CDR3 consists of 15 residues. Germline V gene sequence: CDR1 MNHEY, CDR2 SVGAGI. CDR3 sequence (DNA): TGTGCCAGCAGTCAGGGTTGGGGGGATGGAGAGACCCAGTACTTC. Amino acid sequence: CASSQGWGDGETQYF.

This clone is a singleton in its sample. This chain's CDR3 is CASSPGHPNTGELFF. CDR3 coding DNA: TGTGCCAGCTCACCCGGACACCCGAACACCGGGGAGCTGTTTTTT. The chain has TRBV18 and TRBJ2-2; tentative D call: TRBD1 (5 bases). Looked up from germline, CDR1 is KGHSH and CDR2 is LQKENI. The CDR3 extends over 15 amino acids. Trimming shortened V by 3 bases and J by 0 bases, and 8 bases separated the two germline ends.

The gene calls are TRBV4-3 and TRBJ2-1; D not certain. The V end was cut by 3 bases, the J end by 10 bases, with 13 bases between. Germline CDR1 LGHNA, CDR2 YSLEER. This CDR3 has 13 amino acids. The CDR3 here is CASSQVRKREQFF. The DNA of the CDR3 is TGCGCCAGCAGCCAGGTCCGAAAGCGCGAGCAGTTCTTC.

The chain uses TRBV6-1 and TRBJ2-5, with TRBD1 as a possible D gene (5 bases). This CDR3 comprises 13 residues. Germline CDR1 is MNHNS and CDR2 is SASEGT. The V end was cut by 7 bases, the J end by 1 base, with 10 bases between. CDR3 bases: TGTGCCAGCACCGACAGTTTCCAAGAGACCCAGTACTTC. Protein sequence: CASTDSFQETQYF.

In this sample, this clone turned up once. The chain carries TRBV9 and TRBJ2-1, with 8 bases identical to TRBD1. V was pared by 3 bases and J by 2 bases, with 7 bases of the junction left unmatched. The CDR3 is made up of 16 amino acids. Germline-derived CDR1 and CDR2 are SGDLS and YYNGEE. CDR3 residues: CASSGGTGATYNEQFF. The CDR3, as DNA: TGTGCCAGCAGCGGGGGGACAGGAGCCACCTACAATGAGCAGTTCTTC.

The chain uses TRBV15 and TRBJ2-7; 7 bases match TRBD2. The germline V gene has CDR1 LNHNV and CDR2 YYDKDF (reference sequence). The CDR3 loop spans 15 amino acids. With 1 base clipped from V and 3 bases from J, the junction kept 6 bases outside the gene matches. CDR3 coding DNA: TGTGCCACCAGCAGAGGGTCCCTAGCGGTCTACGAGCAGTACTTC. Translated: CATSRGSLAVYEQYF.

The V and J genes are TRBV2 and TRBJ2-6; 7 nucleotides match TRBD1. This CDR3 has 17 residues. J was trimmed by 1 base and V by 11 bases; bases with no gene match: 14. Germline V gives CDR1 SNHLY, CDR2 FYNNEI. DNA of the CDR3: TGTGCCTCACGGGTAGGGGGCACTATGTCTGGGGCCAACGTCCTGACTTTC. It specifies CASRVGGTMSGANVLTF. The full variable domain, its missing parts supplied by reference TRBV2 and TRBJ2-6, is EPEVTQTPSHQVTQMGQEVILRCVPISNHLYFYWYRQILGQKVEFLVSFYNNEISEKSEIFDDQFSVERPDGSNFTLKIRSTKLEDSAMYFCASRVGGTMSGANVLTFGAGSRLTVL.

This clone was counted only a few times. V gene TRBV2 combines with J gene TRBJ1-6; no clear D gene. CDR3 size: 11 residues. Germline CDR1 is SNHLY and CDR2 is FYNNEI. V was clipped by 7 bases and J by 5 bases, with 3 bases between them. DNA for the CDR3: TGTGCCAGCACTAATAATTCACCCCTCCACTTT. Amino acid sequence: CASTNNSPLHF. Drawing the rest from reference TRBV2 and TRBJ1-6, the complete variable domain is EPEVTQTPSHQVTQMGQEVILRCVPISNHLYFYWYRQILGQKVEFLVSFYNNEISEKSEIFDDQFSVERPDGSNFTLKIRSTKLEDSAMYFCASTNNSPLHFGNGTRLTVT.

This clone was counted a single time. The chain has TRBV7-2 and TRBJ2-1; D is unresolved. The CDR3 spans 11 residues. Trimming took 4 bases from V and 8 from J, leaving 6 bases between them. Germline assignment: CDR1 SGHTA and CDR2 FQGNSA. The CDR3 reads CASSSWHEQFF. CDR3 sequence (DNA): TGTGCCAGCAGCTCCTGGCATGAGCAGTTCTTC.

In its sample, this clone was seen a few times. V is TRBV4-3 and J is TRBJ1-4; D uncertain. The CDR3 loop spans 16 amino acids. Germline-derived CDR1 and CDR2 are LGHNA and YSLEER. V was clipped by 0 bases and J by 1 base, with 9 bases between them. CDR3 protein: CASSQEIPGTNEKLFF. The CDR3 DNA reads TGCGCCAGCAGCCAAGAAATTCCGGGAACTAATGAAAAACTGTTTTTT.